One and the same sample provided the 21 T cell receptor beta chains below, sequenced in a study of CD8+ T cells in alopecia areata. RNA extraction and reverse transcription yielded cDNA as sequencing template. Profiled with immunoSEQ multiplex PCR; TCRdb holds only in-frame clones, not every one. The sample has approximately 180,000 clones; about 48% are singletons. Treatment noted: oral pan-JAK inhibitor, 5-10 mg twice daily. The sample was CD8+ T cells sorted from blood, taken at week 24, from a patient treated with tofacitinib. The receptors originated from a human donor with alopecia areata.

The V gene is TRBV4-3, the J gene TRBJ2-5; tentative D call: TRBD1 (6 bases). Germline lookup yields CDR1 LGHNA and CDR2 YSLEER. V was pared by 0 bases and J by 3 bases, with 11 bases between. The CDR3 totals 15 residues. This CDR3 is CASSQDRGRKETQYF. Here the CDR3 DNA reads TGCGCCAGCAGCCAAGACAGGGGCCGAAAAGAGACCCAGTACTTC.

The chain joins TRBV2 to TRBJ2-5; D is uncertain. Looked up from germline, CDR1 is SNHLY and CDR2 is FYNNEI. The CDR3 has 13 residues. Deletions cut 1 base from V and 4 bases from J, with 7 bases between. The CDR3 coding sequence is TGTGCCAGCAGTGAAGGCGGCCCAGAGACCCAGTACTTC. Amino acids: CASSEGGPETQYF.

The CDR3 reads CASSLLMASGGRGRNEQFF. The CDR3 DNA reads as TGTGCCAGCAGCTTGTTAATGGCTAGCGGGGGCCGAGGTCGCAATGAGCAGTTCTTC. The V and J genes are TRBV5-6 and TRBJ2-1, with TRBD2 matching over 10 bases. V lost 1 base and J lost 6; bases outside the gene matches: 16. The CDR3 loop spans 19 amino acids. CDR1 SGHDT and CDR2 YYEEEE come from the germline V gene. The full variable domain, its missing parts supplied by reference TRBV5-6 and TRBJ2-1, is DAGVTQSPTHLIKTRGQQVTLRCSPKSGHDTVSWYQQALGQGPQFIFQYYEEEERQRGNFPDRFSGHQFPNYSSELNVNALLLGDSALYLCASSLLMASGGRGRNEQFFGPGTRLTVL.

This clone was counted only a few times. This rearrangement joins TRBV19 to TRBJ1-1; TRBD1 might be the D (5 bases). Germline CDR1 and CDR2: LNHDA and SQIVND (reference sequence). The length of the CDR3 is 11 residues. V was shortened by 10 bases and J by 4 bases, with 10 bases between the two germline ends. The CDR3 here is CAILRGTEAFF. The DNA of the CDR3 is TGTGCCATCCTAAGGGGCACTGAAGCTTTCTTT.

This clone has just a few counts. The chain couples TRBV6-1 to TRBJ2-6; unclear D gene. Germline V CDR1 and CDR2: MNHNS, SASEGT. V was clipped by 1 base and J by 0 bases, with 13 bases between them. The CDR3 spans 18 residues. CDR3 in amino acids: CASSEDLRPYSGANVLTF. CDR3 in DNA: TGTGCCAGCAGTGAAGACTTGCGACCTTACTCTGGGGCCAACGTCCTGACTTTC.

The chain carries TRBV5-1 and TRBJ2-7, with D perhaps matching TRBD1 (6 bases). The CDR3 spans 13 residues. Germline CDR1 is SGHRS and CDR2 is YFSETQ. Trimming stripped 0 bases from V and 4 bases from J, with 8 bases between. The CDR3 DNA sequence: TGCGCCAGCAGCTTGGACAGGGAGTACGAGCAGTACTTC. It yields the protein CASSLDREYEQYF.

The rearrangement joins TRBV11-2 to TRBJ2-1; 11 nucleotides line up with TRBD2. CDR3 length equals 16 residues. Unmatched junction bases numbered 11, after V lost 5 bases and J lost 8 bases. Germline CDR1 reads SGHAT; CDR2 reads FQNNGV. The CDR3: CASSNKDTSGGDEQFF. As DNA, the CDR3 is TGTGCCAGCAGCAATAAGGACACTAGCGGGGGCGATGAGCAGTTCTTC.

V is TRBV4-3 and J is TRBJ2-5, with D possibly matching TRBD1 (5 bases). Trimming removed 4 bases at V and 5 bases at J, with 14 bases between. CDR1 is LGHNA, CDR2 YSLEER, per germline. The CDR3 contains 14 residues. CDR3 sequence: CASSRDSQAETQYF. The CDR3 bases are TGCGCCAGCAGCCGAGATTCACAGGCGGAGACCCAGTACTTC.

This clone was picked up a small number of times. The rearrangement uses TRBV19 and TRBJ1-1, with TRBD1 identical over 7 bases. Trimming removed 5 bases from V and 9 bases from J; junction bases left unmatched: 9. This CDR3 has 13 amino acids. Per germline, CDR1 LNHDA and CDR2 SQIVND (reference sequence). The CDR3 DNA reads as TGTGCCAGTAGTGACTCGAGGACAGGACAAGCTTTCTTT. Translation gives CASSDSRTGQAFF.

The chain carries TRBV9 and TRBJ1-2; D is unclear. Germline CDR1 reads SGDLS; CDR2 reads YYNGEE. Trimming removed 3 bases from V and 4 bases from J, with 10 bases in between. This CDR3 contains 13 residues. CDR3 amino acids: CASSGGGFYGYTF. CDR3 coding DNA: TGTGCCAGCAGCGGAGGAGGGTTCTATGGCTACACCTTC.

V gene TRBV29-1 combines with J gene TRBJ2-3; 12 bases are shared with TRBD2. The CDR3 length is 17 residues. With 1 base clipped from V and 0 bases from J, the junction kept 5 bases outside the gene matches. Germline V CDR1 and CDR2: SQVTM, ANQGSEA. The CDR3 coding sequence is TGCAGCGTTGAAGTTCTAGCGGGGGGGGCTAGCACAGATACGCAGTATTTT. This codes for CSVEVLAGGASTDTQYF.

V usage is TRBV12-5 and J usage is TRBJ2-7; perhaps TRBD1 as D (5 bases). This CDR3 region has 15 residues. From germline, CDR1 is LGHNT and CDR2 FRNRAP. With 7 bases removed from V and 0 bases from J, the gap between germline ends came to 16 bases. The CDR3 here is CASASGTGNSYEQYF. The CDR3 nucleotides are TGTGCTAGTGCCTCAGGAACAGGAAACTCCTACGAGCAGTACTTC.

This clone was observed a few times. The chain uses TRBV7-9 and TRBJ2-3; D is undetermined. Germline V CDR1 and CDR2: SEHNR, FQNEAQ (reference sequence). The CDR3 is made up of 15 amino acids. V was cut by 1 base and J by 1 base, with 9 bases left in between. CDR3 bases: TGTGCCAGCAGCTTAGTCGTTCTAGGCACAGATACGCAGTATTTT. It translates to CASSLVVLGTDTQYF.

The chain has TRBV29-1 and TRBJ1-1, with 10 bases matching TRBD1. The V gene's germline CDR1 is SQVTM and CDR2 ANQGSEA. CDR3 length: 12 residues. The V gene end was trimmed by 7 bases and the J gene end by 6 bases; junction bases not matched to a gene: 5. The CDR3 DNA is TGCAGCGCCGGACAGGGGGGGGCTGAAGCTTTCTTT. Its translation: CSAGQGGAEAFF. Full variable domain (rest looked up from reference TRBV29-1 and TRBJ1-1): SAVISQKPSRDICQRGTSLTIQCQVDSQVTMMFWYRQQPGQSLTLIATANQGSEATYESGFVIDKFPISRPNLTFSTLTVSNMSPEDSSIYLCSAGQGGAEAFFGQGTRLTVV.

V is TRBV30 and J is TRBJ1-2, with 7 bases identical to TRBD1. The CDR3 is made up of 10 amino acids. V lost 7 bases and J lost 6; bases outside the gene matches: 2. The germline CDR1 and CDR2 sequences are GTSNPN and SVGIG (reference sequence). CDR3 sequence (DNA): TGTGCCTCCACAGGGGATGGCTACACCTTC. Amino acids: CASTGDGYTF.

This clone was observed a single time. The chain couples TRBV4-3 to TRBJ2-7; D is possibly TRBD1 (5 bases). The CDR3 sequence is 14 residues long. Germline assignment: CDR1 LGHNA and CDR2 YSLEER. V lost 5 bases and J 3 bases, leaving 14 bases between the germline ends. The CDR3 sequence: CASSKSTVNYEQYF. For the CDR3, the DNA is TGCGCCAGCAGCAAGTCGACAGTGAACTACGAGCAGTACTTC.

The V and J genes are TRBV30 and TRBJ2-7; D remains ambiguous. The V end was cut by 0 bases, the J end by 5 bases, with 14 bases between. Germline lookup yields CDR1 GTSNPN and CDR2 SVGIG (reference sequence). The CDR3 has 14 amino acids. The CDR3: CAWSVLVGEDEQYF. The CDR3 nucleotides read TGTGCCTGGAGTGTACTCGTCGGCGAGGACGAGCAGTACTTC.

The chain has TRBV7-6 and TRBJ1-5; weak D call: TRBD1 (5 bases). CDR1 SGHVS and CDR2 FNYEAQ come from the germline V gene. This CDR3 is 18 amino acids long. Trimming cost V 0 bases and J 1 base, with 16 bases left between them. The CDR3 DNA reads as TGTGCCAGCAGCTTAGCGCCGGCAGGGATCGGGAGCAATCAGCCCCAGCATTTT. Translation gives CASSLAPAGIGSNQPQHF.

This clone was seen a handful of times. This chain's CDR3 is CSVVYSLDSKSYNEQFF. The CDR3 nucleotides are TGCAGCGTTGTGTATTCCCTAGACAGCAAGTCCTACAATGAGCAGTTCTTC. The rearrangement uses TRBV29-1 and TRBJ2-1; D may be TRBD1 (5 bases). CDR1 and CDR2 (germline): SQVTM, ANQGSEA. The CDR3 runs 17 residues. The germline V and J ends were trimmed by 4 bases and 1 base, with 20 bases remaining between them.

The chain recombines TRBV5-1 with TRBJ1-1; D is unresolved. The germline V and J ends were trimmed by 1 base and 0 bases, with 7 bases remaining between them. Germline CDR1 SGHRS, CDR2 YFSETQ. This CDR3 is 14 amino acids long. CDR3 nucleotide sequence: TGCGCCAGCAGCTTGAACGGTATGAACACTGAAGCTTTCTTT. This codes for CASSLNGMNTEAFF.

V gene TRBV30 combines with J gene TRBJ1-2; D unresolved. There are 14 residues in the CDR3. Germline CDR1 reads GTSNPN; CDR2 reads SVGIG (reference sequence). With 0 bases removed from V and 6 bases from J, the gap between germline ends came to 14 bases. Here the CDR3 reads CAWSVRWERDGYTF. The CDR3 DNA is TGTGCCTGGAGTGTAAGATGGGAGAGGGATGGCTACACCTTC.